This is a list of T cell receptor beta chains from one sample in a study of metastatic and nonmetastatic thyroid tumors. From the PCR reads, TCRdb re-called clones with MiXCR. Of about 39,000 clones listed, over 10% are singletons. Sample: blood. All receptors come from a male donor with papillary thyroid cancer or a benign thyroid nodule (not recorded which). Some clones in this sample may be carry-over from other donors' samples. CDR3s include the opening cysteine and the closing phenylalanine or tryptophan. The D gene is left open where the match is weak. Clone size is not always given. Where it is, it says once, few, many or a class for expanded clones.

size	J	V	D	length	CDR3	DNA
many	TRBJ2-1	TRBV7-2	TRBD2	17	CASTDESGRVLGYEQFF	TGTGCCAGCACCGACGAAAGCGGGAGGGTTCTGGGGTATGAGCAGTTCTTC
NA	TRBJ1-3	TRBV20-1	NA	15	CSARDREGAGNTIYF	TGCAGTGCTAGAGATAGGGAGGGTGCTGGAAACACCATATATTTT
once	TRBJ1-4	TRBV20-1	TRBD1	16	CSARTGGALTNEKLFF	TGCAGTGCTAGAACAGGGGGCGCATTGACTAATGAAAAACTGTTTTTT
many	TRBJ2-1	TRBV20-1	NA	13	CSAPGPTRNEQFF	TGCAGTGCTCCGGGCCCTACGAGGAATGAGCAGTTCTTC
NA	TRBJ2-7	TRBV20-1	TRBD2	14	CSVSPGTSEGEQYF	TGCAGTGTTAGCCCCGGGACTAGCGAAGGCGAGCAGTACTTC
NA	TRBJ2-7	TRBV7-9	NA	15	CTSAGQGRSSYEHYF	TGTACCAGCGCGGGTCAGGGGCGATCATCCTACGAGCATTACTTC
many	TRBJ1-5	TRBV19	NA	14	CASSMEGSGQPQHF	TGTGCCAGTAGTATGGAGGGGAGTGGACAGCCCCAGCATTTT
NA	TRBJ1-2	TRBV15	NA	12	CATSRGADGYTF	TGTGCCACCAGCAGAGGGGCGGATGGCTACACCTTC
many	TRBJ1-6	TRBV9	TRBD1	14	CASNPQGRNSPLHF	TGTGCCAGCAACCCACAGGGGAGAAATTCACCCCTCCACTTT
many	TRBJ2-7	TRBV25-1	NA	11	CASSEVGEQYF	TGTGCCAGCAGTGAAGTGGGGGAGCAGTACTTC
NA	TRBJ1-5	TRBV3-1	NA	13	CASSQDFQGSQHF	TGTGCCAGCAGCCAGGATTTTCAGGGGTCCCAGCATTTT
many	TRBJ1-1	TRBV7-9	NA	14	CASSPGGGITEAFF	TGTGCCAGCAGCCCCGGGGGGGGGATCACTGAAGCTTTCTTT
many	TRBJ1-5	TRBV20-1	TRBD1	14	CSASGRGGYQPQHF	TGCAGTGCTAGCGGCAGGGGGGGATATCAGCCCCAGCATTTT
many	TRBJ1-2	TRBV6-1	NA	15	CASSAGSLRPGGYTF	TGTGCCAGCAGTGCCGGGTCCTTGCGACCGGGGGGCTACACCTTC
many	TRBJ1-1	TRBV7-3	NA	12	CASSNEGEKAFF	TGTGCCAGCTCCAATGAAGGGGAGAAAGCTTTCTTT
few	TRBJ2-1	TRBV30	TRBD1	15	CASDPGQGSYNEQFF	TGTGCCTCCGATCCGGGACAGGGCTCCTACAATGAGCAGTTCTTC
NA	TRBJ2-7	TRBV5-1	NA	16	CGSSFRTHPSDYEQYF	TGCGGGAGCAGCTTCAGGACTCACCCGAGTGACTACGAGCAGTACTTC
many	TRBJ1-6	TRBV30	NA	14	CAWSGGSDNSPLHF	TGTGCCTGGAGTGGCGGAAGTGATAATTCACCCCTCCACTTT
NA	TRBJ2-2	TRBV5-6	NA	13	CASSGAHTGELFF	TGTGCCAGCAGCGGTGCCCACACCGGGGAGCTGTTTTTT
NA	TRBJ2-7	TRBV20-1	TRBD1	16	CSARDGGTGDPYEQYF	TGCAGTGCTAGAGATGGAGGGACAGGGGACCCCTACGAGCAGTACTTC
many	TRBJ2-7	TRBV7-8	TRBD2	16	CASSLAVGWEGDEQYF	TGTGCCAGCAGCTTAGCCGTAGGTTGGGAGGGAGACGAGCAGTACTTC
many	TRBJ2-7	TRBV3-1	NA	12	CASSHKNYEQYF	TGTGCCAGCAGCCATAAAAACTACGAGCAGTACTTC
many	TRBJ2-3	TRBV24-1	NA	13	CATSVGGTDTQYF	TGTGCCACCAGTGTAGGGGGGACAGATACGCAGTATTTT
NA	TRBJ1-3	TRBV18	TRBD1	14	CASSPNGQGDTIYF	TGTGCCAGCTCACCAAATGGACAGGGAGACACCATATATTTT